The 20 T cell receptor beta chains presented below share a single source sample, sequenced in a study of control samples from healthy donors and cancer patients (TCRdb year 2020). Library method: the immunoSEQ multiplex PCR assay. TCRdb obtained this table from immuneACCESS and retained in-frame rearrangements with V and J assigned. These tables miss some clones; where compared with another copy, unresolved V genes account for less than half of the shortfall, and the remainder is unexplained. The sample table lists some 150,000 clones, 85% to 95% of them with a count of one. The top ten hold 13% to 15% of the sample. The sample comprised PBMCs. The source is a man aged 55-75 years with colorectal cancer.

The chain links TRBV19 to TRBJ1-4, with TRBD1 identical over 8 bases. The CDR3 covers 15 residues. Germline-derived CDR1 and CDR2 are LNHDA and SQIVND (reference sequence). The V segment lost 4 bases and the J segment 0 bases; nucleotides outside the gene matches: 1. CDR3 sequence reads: CASSKTGATNEKLFF. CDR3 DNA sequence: TGTGCCAGTAGTAAGACAGGGGCAACTAATGAAAAACTGTTTTTT.

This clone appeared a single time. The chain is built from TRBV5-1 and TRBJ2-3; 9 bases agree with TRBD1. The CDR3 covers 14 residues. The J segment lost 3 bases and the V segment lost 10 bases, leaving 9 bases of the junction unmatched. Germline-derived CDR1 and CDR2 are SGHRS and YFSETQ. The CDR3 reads CAAGTGSSTDTQYF. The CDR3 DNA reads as TGCGCCGCCGGGACAGGGAGTTCTACAGATACGCAGTATTTT.

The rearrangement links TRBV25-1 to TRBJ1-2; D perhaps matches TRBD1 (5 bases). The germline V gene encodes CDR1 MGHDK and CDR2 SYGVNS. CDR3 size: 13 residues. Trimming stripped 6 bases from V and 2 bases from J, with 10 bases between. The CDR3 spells CASSRDGNYGYTF. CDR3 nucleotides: TGTGCCAGCAGCCGGGACGGGAACTATGGCTACACCTTC.

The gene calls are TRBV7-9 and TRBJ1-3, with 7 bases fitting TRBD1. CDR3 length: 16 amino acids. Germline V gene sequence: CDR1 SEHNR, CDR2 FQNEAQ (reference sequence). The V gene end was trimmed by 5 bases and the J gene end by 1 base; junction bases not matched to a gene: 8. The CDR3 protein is CASSLTTGRSGNTIYF. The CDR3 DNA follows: TGTGCCAGCAGCCTTACGACAGGGAGATCTGGAAACACCATATATTTT.

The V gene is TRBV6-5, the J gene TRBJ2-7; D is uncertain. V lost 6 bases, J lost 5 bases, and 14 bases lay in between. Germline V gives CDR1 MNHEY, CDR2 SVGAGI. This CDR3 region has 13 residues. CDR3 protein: CASRPRRFNEQYF. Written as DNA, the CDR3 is TGTGCCAGCAGACCCCGAAGATTCAACGAGCAGTACTTC.

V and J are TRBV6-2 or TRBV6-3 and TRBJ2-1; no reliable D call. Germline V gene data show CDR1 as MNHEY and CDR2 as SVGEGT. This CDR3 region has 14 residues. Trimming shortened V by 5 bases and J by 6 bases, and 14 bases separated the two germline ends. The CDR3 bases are TGTGCCAGCAGTCTTTCCTCCTTGGGCAATGAGCAGTTCTTC. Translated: CASSLSSLGNEQFF.

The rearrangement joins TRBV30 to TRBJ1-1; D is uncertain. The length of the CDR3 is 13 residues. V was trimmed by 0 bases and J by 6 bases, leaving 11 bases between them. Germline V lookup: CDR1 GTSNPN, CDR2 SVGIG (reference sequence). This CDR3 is CAWSVWGGSEAFF. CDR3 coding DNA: TGTGCCTGGAGTGTATGGGGAGGGTCTGAAGCTTTCTTT.

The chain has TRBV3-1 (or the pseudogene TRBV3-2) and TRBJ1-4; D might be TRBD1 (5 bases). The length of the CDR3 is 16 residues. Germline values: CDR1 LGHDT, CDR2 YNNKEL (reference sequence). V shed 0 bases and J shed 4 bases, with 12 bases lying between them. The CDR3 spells CASSQDSAGYNEKLFF. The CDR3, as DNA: TGTGCCAGCAGCCAAGATTCGGCAGGGTATAATGAAAAACTGTTTTTT.

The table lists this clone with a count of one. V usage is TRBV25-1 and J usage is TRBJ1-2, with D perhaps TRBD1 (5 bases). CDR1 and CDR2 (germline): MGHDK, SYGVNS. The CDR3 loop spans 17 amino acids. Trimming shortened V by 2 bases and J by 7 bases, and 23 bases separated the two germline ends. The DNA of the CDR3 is TGTGCCAGCAGTGAAACCTCAAAAATAGGTGGGGCTTCTGGCTACACCTTC. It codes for CASSETSKIGGASGYTF.

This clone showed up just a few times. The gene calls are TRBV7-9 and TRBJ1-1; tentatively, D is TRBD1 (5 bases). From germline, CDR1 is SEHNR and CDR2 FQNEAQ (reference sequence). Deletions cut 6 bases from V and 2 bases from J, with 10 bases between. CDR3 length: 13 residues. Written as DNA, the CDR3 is TGTGCCAGCAGACAGGACTTAAACACTGAAGCTTTCTTT. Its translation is CASRQDLNTEAFF.

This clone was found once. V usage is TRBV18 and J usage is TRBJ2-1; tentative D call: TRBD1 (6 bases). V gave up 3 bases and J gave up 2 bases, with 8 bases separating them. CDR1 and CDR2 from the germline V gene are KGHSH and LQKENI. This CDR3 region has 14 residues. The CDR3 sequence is CASSPDRTYNEQFF. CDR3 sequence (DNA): TGTGCCAGCTCACCGGACAGAACCTACAATGAGCAGTTCTTC. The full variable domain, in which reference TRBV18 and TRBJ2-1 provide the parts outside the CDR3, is NAGVMQNPRHLVRRRGQEARLRCSPMKGHSHVYWYRQLPEEGLKFMVYLQKENIIDESGMPKERFSAEFPKEGPSILRIQQVVRGDSAAYFCASSPDRTYNEQFFGPGTRLTVL.

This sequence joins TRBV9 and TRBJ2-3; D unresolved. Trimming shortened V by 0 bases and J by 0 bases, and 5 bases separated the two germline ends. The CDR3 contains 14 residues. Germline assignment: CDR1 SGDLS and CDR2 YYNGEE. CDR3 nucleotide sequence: TGTGCCAGCAGCGTAGTTCCTAGCACAGATACGCAGTATTTT. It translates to CASSVVPSTDTQYF.

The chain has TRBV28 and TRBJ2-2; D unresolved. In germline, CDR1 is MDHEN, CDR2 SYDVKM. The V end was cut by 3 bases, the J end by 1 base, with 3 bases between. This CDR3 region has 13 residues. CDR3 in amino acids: CASSFQNTGELFF. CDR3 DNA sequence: TGTGCCAGCAGTTTCCAGAACACCGGGGAGCTGTTTTTT.

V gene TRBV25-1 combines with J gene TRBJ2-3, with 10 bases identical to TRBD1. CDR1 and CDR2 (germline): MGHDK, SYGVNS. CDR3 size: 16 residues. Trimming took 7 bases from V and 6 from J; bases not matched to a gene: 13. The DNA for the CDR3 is TGTGCCAGCACGGGTGACCGGGACAGGGGTAGGGATACGCAGTATTTT. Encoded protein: CASTGDRDRGRDTQYF.

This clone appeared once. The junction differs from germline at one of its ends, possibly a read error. For the CDR3, the DNA is TGTGCCAGCACCTTGGGGGACAGGAGGGACACTGAAGCTTTCTTT. It yields the protein CASTLGDRRDTEAFF. J is TRBJ1-1 and V is TRBV5-6; the match to TRBD1 covers 8 bases. The germline gives CDR1 SGHDT, CDR2 YYEEEE. The CDR3 consists of 15 residues.

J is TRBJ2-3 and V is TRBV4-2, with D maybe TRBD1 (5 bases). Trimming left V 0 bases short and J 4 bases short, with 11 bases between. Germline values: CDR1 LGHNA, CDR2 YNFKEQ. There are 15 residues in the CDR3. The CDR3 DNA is TGTGCCAGCAGCCAAGATCCCCAACAGGCAGATACGCAGTATTTT. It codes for CASSQDPQQADTQYF.

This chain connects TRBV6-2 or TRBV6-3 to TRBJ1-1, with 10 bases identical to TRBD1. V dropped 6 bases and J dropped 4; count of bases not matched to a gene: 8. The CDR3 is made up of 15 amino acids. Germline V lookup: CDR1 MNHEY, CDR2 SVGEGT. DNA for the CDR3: TGTGCCAGCAGCTATAAGGGACAGGGGACCACTGAAGCTTTCTTT. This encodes CASSYKGQGTTEAFF.

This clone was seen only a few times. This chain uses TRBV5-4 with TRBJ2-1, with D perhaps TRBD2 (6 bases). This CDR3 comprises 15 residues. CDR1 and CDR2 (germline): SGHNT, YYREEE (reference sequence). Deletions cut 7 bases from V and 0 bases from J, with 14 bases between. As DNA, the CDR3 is TGTGCCAGCCGAGCGGCCGGGGGCTCCTACAATGAGCAGTTCTTC. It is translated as CASRAAGGSYNEQFF.

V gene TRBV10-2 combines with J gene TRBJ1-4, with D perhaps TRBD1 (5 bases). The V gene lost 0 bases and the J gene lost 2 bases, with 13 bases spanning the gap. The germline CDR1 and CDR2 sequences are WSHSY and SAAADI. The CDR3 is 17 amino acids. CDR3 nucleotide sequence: TGCGCCAGCAGTGAGTCGGGCAGGGTATCTACTAATGAAAAACTGTTTTTT. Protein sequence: CASSESGRVSTNEKLFF.

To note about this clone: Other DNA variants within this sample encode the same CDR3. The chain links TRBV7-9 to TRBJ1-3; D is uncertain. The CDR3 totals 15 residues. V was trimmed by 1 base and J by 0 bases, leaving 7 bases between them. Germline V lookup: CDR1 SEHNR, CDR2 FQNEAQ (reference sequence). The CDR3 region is CASSLVGSSGNTIYF. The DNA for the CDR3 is TGTGCCAGCAGCTTAGTCGGGAGCTCTGGAAACACCATATATTTT.